These 25 T cell receptor beta chains were all obtained from the same sample, sequenced in a study of OX40 agonist ivuxolimab in advanced cancers. Some clones are missing from TCRdb's copy, which holds only in-frame ones; the method was immunoSEQ multiplex PCR. The data hold about 33,000 clones, with approximately 90% observed a single time. The material was CD4+ or CD8+ T cells sorted from blood, obtained in a trial of the OX40 agonist ivuxolimab. The receptors were gathered from an adult with an advanced solid tumor such as melanoma, head and neck, liver or kidney cancer.

V usage is TRBV6-6 and J usage is TRBJ2-6; either TRBD1 or TRBD2 may fit D (5 bases each). The V end lost 0 bases, the J end lost 4 bases, and 10 bases lay between the germline ends. Germline V CDR1 and CDR2: MNHNY, SVGAGI (reference sequence). CDR3 size: 16 residues. In DNA form, the CDR3 reads TGTGCCAGCAGTTACTCGGCAGGGACCGGGGCCAACGTCCTGACTTTC. Amino acid sequence: CASSYSAGTGANVLTF.

The chain links TRBV18 to TRBJ2-7; no definite D call. Germline V CDR1 and CDR2: KGHSH, LQKENI. Trimming took 8 bases from V and 6 from J, leaving 20 bases between them. This CDR3 has 14 amino acids. The CDR3 bases are TGTGCCAGCACCCAGGAGTCCCGGGTGGGCGAGCAGTACTTC. Translated, it gives CASTQESRVGEQYF.

This chain connects TRBV7-3 to TRBJ1-2; TRBD1 is a possible D gene (5 bases). The length of the CDR3 is 12 residues. The V gene lost 3 bases and the J gene lost 6 bases, with 8 bases spanning the gap. The germline V gene encodes CDR1 SGHTA and CDR2 FQGTGA. CDR3 residues: CASSLRGDGYTF. Written as DNA, the CDR3 is TGTGCCAGCAGCTTGCGGGGGGATGGCTACACCTTC.

The chain's CDR3 is CASSLEGAKFGYTF. For the CDR3, the DNA is TGCGCCAGCAGCTTGGAGGGGGCGAAGTTCGGCTACACCTTC. The rearrangement uses TRBV5-1 and TRBJ1-2; 7 positions match TRBD1. Germline V gene sequence: CDR1 SGHRS, CDR2 YFSETQ. The CDR3 consists of 14 residues. V shed 0 bases, J shed 8 bases, and the junction held 7 bases outside the gene matches.

J is TRBJ2-7 and V is TRBV6-5; 7 bases are a match to TRBD2. The CDR3 is 14 amino acids. V dropped 6 bases and J dropped 5; count of bases not matched to a gene: 10. CDR1 MNHEY and CDR2 SVGAGI come from the germline V gene. The CDR3 here is CASSSLGGSHEQYF. In DNA, the CDR3 is TGTGCCAGCAGCTCCCTGGGGGGGTCCCACGAGCAGTACTTC.

This rearrangement joins TRBV28 to TRBJ2-3; D is ambiguous. The CDR3 is 14 residues long. CDR1 is MDHEN and CDR2 is SYDVKM in the germline V gene. V lost 7 bases and J 0 bases, leaving 11 bases between the germline ends. CDR3 nucleotide sequence: TGTGCCAGCATAGTGTCGAGGAGCACAGATACGCAGTATTTT. This translates into CASIVSRSTDTQYF.

In this sample, this clone turned up once. The rearrangement links TRBV15 to TRBJ2-1; TRBD1 is a possible D gene (5 bases). Germline-derived CDR1 and CDR2 are LNHNV and YYDKDF (reference sequence). CDR3 length: 12 amino acids. V lost 11 bases and J lost 4, with 12 bases in between. The CDR3 region is CASAKGYNEQFF. DNA of the CDR3: TGTGCCTCGGCTAAGGGGTACAATGAGCAGTTCTTC.

The chain carries TRBV5-1 and TRBJ1-3; TRBD1 is a possible D gene (5 bases). The germline V and J ends were trimmed by 4 bases and 4 bases, with 12 bases remaining between them. The germline V gene has CDR1 SGHRS and CDR2 YFSETQ. This CDR3 is built from 14 residues. The CDR3 loop reads CASSLGGEGNTIYF. DNA for the CDR3: TGCGCCAGCAGCCTGGGAGGGGAAGGAAACACCATATATTTT. The full variable domain, its missing parts supplied by reference TRBV5-1 and TRBJ1-3, is KAGVTQTPRYLIKTRGQQVTLSCSPISGHRSVSWYQQTPGQGLQFLFEYFSETQRNKGNFPGRFSGRQFSNSRSEMNVSTLELGDSALYLCASSLGGEGNTIYFGEGSWLTVV.

The CDR3 loop is CASSLDTGRTEAFF. As DNA, the CDR3 is TGTGCCAGCAGCTTGGATACAGGGCGGACTGAAGCTTTCTTT. The chain couples TRBV5-5 to TRBJ1-1, with D perhaps TRBD1 (6 bases). The V and J ends lost 0 bases and 5 bases respectively, with 11 bases between them. Germline CDR1 is SGHKS and CDR2 is YYEKEE (reference sequence). The CDR3 spans 14 residues.

CDR3 in DNA: TGTGCCAGCTCACCGCCGAGAGTTCTAAACACCATATATTTT. It yields the protein CASSPPRVLNTIYF. V usage is TRBV18 and J usage is TRBJ1-3, with unresolved D. The CDR3 spans 14 residues. Germline V gene lookup returns CDR1 KGHSH and CDR2 LQKENI. V lost 3 bases to trimming and J lost 6 bases, with 12 bases between them.

The rearrangement links TRBV19 to TRBJ1-5; 7 bases are a match to TRBD1. Trimming removed 3 bases from V and 4 bases from J; junction bases left unmatched: 6. This CDR3 is 15 amino acids long. CDR1 and CDR2 from the germline V gene are LNHDA and SQIVND (reference sequence). The CDR3 bases are TGTGCCAGTAGTATCAACGAGACAGGGAATCAGCCCCAGCATTTT. It is translated as CASSINETGNQPQHF.

V usage is TRBV28 and J usage is TRBJ2-1; 7 bases are a match to TRBD2. V shed 6 bases and J 2 bases; nucleotides not matched to a gene: 7. The CDR3 loop spans 15 amino acids. Germline CDR1 reads MDHEN; CDR2 reads SYDVKM. The CDR3 region is CASSPGRAPYNEQFF. In DNA, the CDR3 is TGTGCCAGCAGCCCAGGGAGGGCCCCCTACAATGAGCAGTTCTTC.

V and J are TRBV7-9 and TRBJ1-3; maybe TRBD1 (5 bases). The CDR3 is made up of 15 amino acids. The ends were cut back, 5 bases at V and 4 bases at J, with 15 bases in the middle. CDR1 and CDR2 from the germline V gene are SEHNR and FQNEAQ (reference sequence). CDR3 region: CASSLGVTDGNTIYF. The CDR3 DNA follows: TGTGCCAGCAGCCTAGGGGTGACTGACGGAAACACCATATATTTT.

This sequence joins TRBV9 and TRBJ1-2, with 9 nucleotides matching TRBD1. The V gene end was trimmed by 4 bases and the J gene end by 7 bases; junction bases not matched to a gene: 11. CDR1 and CDR2 (germline): SGDLS, YYNGEE. CDR3 length: 15 residues. In nucleotides, the CDR3 is TGTGCCAGCAGCCCGCCTTTGACAGGGGGGGGTGGCTACACCTTC. Its protein product is CASSPPLTGGGGYTF. The full variable domain, completed using reference TRBV9 and TRBJ1-2, is DSGVTQTPKHLITATGQRVTLRCSPRSGDLSVYWYQQSLDQGLQFLIQYYNGEERAKGNILERFSAQQFPDLHSELNLSSLELGDSALYFCASSPPLTGGGGYTFGSGTRLTVV.

This chain uses TRBV28 with TRBJ1-5, with D maybe TRBD1 (5 bases). Germline V gene sequence: CDR1 MDHEN, CDR2 SYDVKM. Trimming pared 6 bases from V and 0 bases from J, leaving 15 bases between. This CDR3 has 16 amino acids. CDR3 protein: CASRPSGTVSNQPQHF. The CDR3 nucleotides are TGTGCCAGCAGACCCTCCGGGACGGTTAGCAATCAGCCCCAGCATTTT.

The genes are TRBV6-6 and TRBJ2-3; 13 bases map to TRBD2. The CDR3 is 16 residues long. Germline lookup yields CDR1 MNHNY and CDR2 SVGAGI (reference sequence). The V segment lost 2 bases and the J segment 6 bases; nucleotides outside the gene matches: 5. This CDR3 is CASSYPLAGGMDTQYF. The CDR3 nucleotides are TGTGCCAGCAGTTACCCACTAGCGGGAGGGATGGATACGCAGTATTTT.

The chain has TRBV18 and TRBJ2-2, with D uncertain. The ends were cut back, 1 base at V and 5 bases at J, with 2 bases in the middle. This CDR3 has 12 residues. CDR1 KGHSH and CDR2 LQKENI come from the germline V gene. The CDR3 sequence is CASSPLTGELFF. The CDR3 region has the DNA TGTGCCAGCTCACCACTAACCGGGGAGCTGTTTTTT.

The V and J genes are TRBV4-1 and TRBJ1-1; 8 bases line up with TRBD1. CDR1 and CDR2 from the germline V gene are MGHRA and YSYEKL. CDR3 length: 16 residues. V lost 3 bases, J lost 0 bases, and 6 bases stayed unmatched. As DNA, the CDR3 is TGCGCCAGCAGCCAGGGGACAGGCCCCATGAACACTGAAGCTTTCTTT. This encodes CASSQGTGPMNTEAFF.

V and J are TRBV7-2 and TRBJ2-7; 12 bases align to TRBD2. This CDR3 contains 15 residues. The germline V gene has CDR1 SGHTA and CDR2 FQGNSA. V trimming: 4 bases; J trimming: 2 bases; junction bases outside the gene matches: 3. CDR3 sequence reads: CASSYRTSGTYEQYF. The CDR3 DNA is TGTGCCAGCAGCTACAGGACTAGCGGGACCTACGAGCAGTACTTC.

On this clone: Within the sample, other DNA sequences also encode this same CDR3. The rearrangement joins TRBV9 to TRBJ1-1, with 7 bases identical to TRBD1. Unmatched junction bases numbered 3, after V lost 2 bases and J lost 5 bases. The CDR3 is 13 residues long. CDR1 and CDR2 from the germline V gene are SGDLS and YYNGEE. CDR3 residues: CASSVAQGTEAFF. In DNA, the CDR3 is TGTGCCAGCAGCGTGGCACAGGGGACTGAAGCTTTCTTT.

The V gene is TRBV4-2, the J gene TRBJ1-1, with D hard to call. There are 11 residues in the CDR3. Germline CDR1 and CDR2: LGHNA and YNFKEQ. V was shortened by 0 bases and J by 5 bases, with 1 base between the two germline ends. In DNA, the CDR3 is TGTGCCAGCAGCCAAGAAACTGAAGCTTTCTTT. Protein: CASSQETEAFF.

The chain links TRBV4-3 to TRBJ1-4; 9 bases agree with TRBD1. The trim removed 3 bases at V and 7 bases at J, leaving 9 bases unmatched. Germline V gives CDR1 LGHNA, CDR2 YSLEER. CDR3 length: 16 amino acids. The CDR3 region has the DNA TGCGCCAGCAGCCATTACCAGACAGGGGGTGGTGAAAAACTGTTTTTT. Its translation is CASSHYQTGGGEKLFF.

CDR3 residues: CASSLRGQFEAFF. CDR3 DNA sequence: TGTGCCAGCAGCTTAAGGGGACAGTTTGAAGCTTTCTTT. V gene TRBV7-9 combines with J gene TRBJ1-1; 7 bases fit TRBD1. The CDR3 has 13 residues. Per germline, CDR1 SEHNR and CDR2 FQNEAQ (reference sequence). V gave up 2 bases and J gave up 7 bases; unmatched junction bases: 4.

The chain joins TRBV4-1 to TRBJ1-2; D call uncertain. Germline assignment: CDR1 MGHRA and CDR2 YSYEKL. This CDR3 is built from 19 residues. The V gene lost 2 bases and the J gene lost 1 base, with 23 bases spanning the gap. In DNA form, the CDR3 reads TGCGCCAGCAGCCAAAAGGCCAAAGGCGAAACAGCAGTTAACTATGGCTACACCTTC. As protein: CASSQKAKGETAVNYGYTF.

The chain combines TRBV27 with TRBJ2-3; possible D gene TRBD1, 5 bases. Germline V gene sequence: CDR1 MNHEY, CDR2 SMNVEV (reference sequence). V gave up 5 bases and J gave up 3 bases, with 12 bases separating them. This CDR3 is 14 amino acids long. CDR3 in DNA: TGTGCCAGCAGTGGGGCAGGGTTGACAGATACGCAGTATTTT. Translation gives CASSGAGLTDTQYF.